These 21 T cell receptor beta chains were all obtained from the same sample, sequenced in a study of regulatory T cells in long-lasting Graves disease. Time point specified: newly diagnosed GD, antithyroid drugs for less than 3 months. Construction of the TCR library relied on RNA isolated from PBMCs. TCR beta libraries were built with iRepertoire HTBI primers and Arm-PCR of CDR3 regions. TCRdb recomputed calls from the multiplex PCR reads with MiXCR, one row per CDR3 protein. The sample lists 250,000 to 300,000 distinct CDR3 sequences, approximately 18% occurring once. The sample was also reused in another study, on T cells in Graves' hyperthyroidism and ophthalmopathy.

The sample here was peripheral blood mononuclear cells (PBMCs), taken at new diagnosis, from a patient treated with antithyroid drugs. The receptor source for this set is a young woman with Graves disease.

With regard to this clonotype: A far more abundant clone sits one base away, making this likely a read error. The chain carries TRBV11-2 and TRBJ1-2; 8 nucleotides line up with TRBD1. From germline, CDR1 is SGHAT and CDR2 FQNNGV. V lost 4 bases and J lost 3; bases outside the gene matches: 1. This CDR3 is 13 amino acids long. CDR3 sequence: CASSSDRDYGYTF. The CDR3 coding sequence is TGTGCCAGCAGCTCGGACAGGGACTATGGCTACACCTTC.

The rearrangement links TRBV18 to TRBJ2-1; D unclear. Per the germline V gene, CDR1 is KGHSH and CDR2 is LQKENI. The V end lost 4 bases, the J end lost 2 bases, and 18 bases lay between the germline ends. The length of the CDR3 is 17 residues. CDR3 loop: CASSLATTFGAYNEQFF. In DNA, the CDR3 is TGTGCCAGCTCACTCGCCACGACATTTGGGGCCTACAATGAGCAGTTCTTC. Based on the CDR3 plus reference TRBV18 and TRBJ2-1, the full variable domain is NAGVMQNPRHLVRRRGQEARLRCSPMKGHSHVYWYRQLPEEGLKFMVYLQKENIIDESGMPKERFSAEFPKEGPSILRIQQVVRGDSAAYFCASSLATTFGAYNEQFFGPGTRLTVL.

In this sample, this clonotype turned up many times. The V gene is TRBV5-5, the J gene TRBJ2-3, with D perhaps being TRBD1 or TRBD2 (5 bases each). Germline CDR1 SGHKS, CDR2 YYEKEE (reference sequence). Trimming pared 0 bases from V and 2 bases from J, leaving 10 bases between. CDR3 length: 15 amino acids. CDR3 loop: CASSLAWDPTDTQYF. CDR3 nucleotide sequence: TGTGCCAGCAGCTTGGCGTGGGACCCCACAGATACGCAGTATTTT.

There are many counts of this clonotype. The chain joins TRBV28 to TRBJ2-1; tentatively, D is TRBD1 or TRBD2 (5 bases each). There are 15 residues in the CDR3. Per germline, CDR1 MDHEN and CDR2 SYDVKM. The V gene lost 4 bases and the J gene lost 10 bases, with 20 bases spanning the gap. The CDR3 reads CASSYFSQGGREQFF. DNA of the CDR3: TGTGCCAGCAGTTATTTTAGTCAGGGCGGGCGGGAGCAGTTCTTC.

In this sample, this clonotype turned up many times. V and J are TRBV27 and TRBJ1-1; 7 nucleotides align to TRBD1. Looked up from germline, CDR1 is MNHEY and CDR2 is SMNVEV (reference sequence). This CDR3 has 13 residues. V was pared by 5 bases and J by 7 bases, with 7 bases of the junction left unmatched. CDR3 DNA: TGTGCCAGCAGTACTACAGGGGATGTTGAAGCTTTCTTT. Its protein product is CASSTTGDVEAFF.

At least ten counts were recorded for this clonotype. The chain is built from TRBV7-9 and TRBJ1-2; tentative D call: TRBD1 (6 bases). Per the germline V gene, CDR1 is SEHNR and CDR2 is FQNEAQ (reference sequence). This CDR3 comprises 19 residues. V shed 0 bases and J shed 1 base, with 21 bases lying between them. In nucleotides, the CDR3 is TGTGCCAGCAGCTTAGCGCTAGAATTTCCGGGACACCTTAACTATGGCTACACCTTC. It encodes CASSLALEFPGHLNYGYTF. Full variable domain (outside the CDR3, taken from reference TRBV7-9 and TRBJ1-2): DTGVSQNPRHKITKRGQNVTFRCDPISEHNRLYWYRQTLGQGPEFLTYFQNEAQLEKSRLLSDRFSAERPKGSFSTLEIQRTEQGDSAMYLCASSLALEFPGHLNYGYTFGSGTRLTVV.

There are many counts of this clonotype. This chain links TRBV5-6 with TRBJ2-7; D might be TRBD1 (5 bases). V shed 1 base and J shed 7 bases, with 18 bases lying between them. Germline V CDR1 and CDR2: SGHDT, YYEEEE. CDR3 length: 15 amino acids. The DNA of the CDR3 is TGTGCCAGCAGCTTGCAGGTTTTCGACCCAGGGGAGCAGTACTTC. Protein: CASSLQVFDPGEQYF.

The sample holds many counts of this clonotype. This chain joins TRBV7-2 and TRBJ2-3, with D maybe TRBD2 (7 bases). Trimming stripped 3 bases from V and 2 bases from J, with 18 bases between. The length of the CDR3 is 17 residues. Germline V lookup: CDR1 SGHTA, CDR2 FQGNSA. The CDR3 sequence: CASSFGGGPGATDTQYF. DNA of the CDR3: TGTGCCAGCAGCTTTGGCGGGGGCCCCGGTGCCACAGATACGCAGTATTTT.

The chain carries TRBV7-2 and TRBJ2-7; 16 bases map to TRBD2. The CDR3 extends over 20 amino acids. V dropped 2 bases and J dropped 4; count of bases not matched to a gene: 14. CDR1 SGHTA and CDR2 FQGNSA come from the germline V gene. CDR3 coding DNA: TGTGCCAGCAGCTTACGGGTGGGACTAGCGGGGGGGCAGGTGCAATACGAGCAGTACTTC. Translating gives CASSLRVGLAGGQVQYEQYF. The variable domain in full, completed from reference TRBV7-2 and TRBJ2-7, reads GAGVSQSPSNKVTEKGKDVELRCDPISGHTALYWYRQSLGQGLEFLIYFQGNSAPDKSGLPSDRFSAERTGGSVSTLTIQRTQQEDSAVYLCASSLRVGLAGGQVQYEQYFGPGTRLTVT.

In this sample, this clonotype turned up many times. The rearrangement links TRBV15 to TRBJ2-5, with a tentative D call TRBD2 (6 bases). Trimming shortened V by 7 bases and J by 2 bases, and 14 bases separated the two germline ends. Per the germline V gene, CDR1 is LNHNV and CDR2 is YYDKDF (reference sequence). The CDR3 loop spans 14 amino acids. The DNA of the CDR3 is TGTGCCACCACCAGGGAGGCGGGGCAAGAGACCCAGTACTTC. Its protein is CATTREAGQETQYF.

This clonotype has a count of ten or more. This chain links TRBV18 with TRBJ1-1; D is uncertain. The CDR3 has 13 residues. CDR1 is KGHSH and CDR2 is LQKENI in the germline V gene. Trimming took 5 bases from V and 1 from J, leaving 8 bases between them. Here the CDR3 DNA reads TGTGCCAGCTCAACCGGGTGGAACACTGAAGCTTTCTTT. This encodes CASSTGWNTEAFF. The whole variable domain, remainder taken from reference TRBV18 and TRBJ1-1, is NAGVMQNPRHLVRRRGQEARLRCSPMKGHSHVYWYRQLPEEGLKFMVYLQKENIIDESGMPKERFSAEFPKEGPSILRIQQVVRGDSAAYFCASSTGWNTEAFFGQGTRLTVV.

This chain links TRBV20-1 with TRBJ1-5; TRBD1 agrees at 8 bases. V was pared by 3 bases and J by 0 bases, with 10 bases of the junction left unmatched. The length of the CDR3 is 17 residues. The germline gives CDR1 DFQATT, CDR2 SNEGSKA (reference sequence). This CDR3 is CSASGGQAVLSNQPQHF. In DNA, the CDR3 is TGCAGTGCTAGTGGGGGACAGGCGGTCCTTAGCAATCAGCCCCAGCATTTT.

Ten or more counts support this clonotype. The chain joins TRBV20-1 to TRBJ1-5; D may be TRBD1 (5 bases). Germline CDR1 is DFQATT and CDR2 is SNEGSKA (reference sequence). Trimming stripped 5 bases from V and 8 bases from J, with 19 bases between. The CDR3 runs to 14 residues. CDR3 coding DNA: TGCAGTGCTGTTTCGGGGGGAGGGAATAAGCCCCAGCATTTT. Its protein product is CSAVSGGGNKPQHF.

This clonotype was seen ten or more times. The J gene is TRBJ1-1, the V gene TRBV2; D remains ambiguous. V was cut by 4 bases and J by 4 bases, with 7 bases left in between. Germline lookup yields CDR1 SNHLY and CDR2 FYNNEI. The CDR3 runs 12 residues. CDR3 loop: CASSGSPTEAFF. The CDR3 DNA sequence: TGTGCCAGCAGTGGTAGTCCCACTGAAGCTTTCTTT.

This clonotype occurred many times. The genes are TRBV5-1 and TRBJ2-5; TRBD1 is a possible D gene (5 bases). CDR3 length: 15 residues. V lost 0 bases and J lost 4, with 13 bases in between. Looked up from germline, CDR1 is SGHRS and CDR2 is YFSETQ. The CDR3 sequence: CASSLGHQGGETQYF. In nucleotides, the CDR3 is TGCGCCAGCAGCTTGGGCCATCAGGGTGGAGAGACCCAGTACTTC.

This clonotype showed up just a few times. The chain links TRBV9 to TRBJ2-5, with no clear D. Trimming shortened V by 4 bases and J by 1 base, and 11 bases separated the two germline ends. CDR3 length: 14 residues. In germline, CDR1 is SGDLS, CDR2 YYNGEE. CDR3 residues: CASSPFSSQETQYF. CDR3 coding DNA: TGTGCCAGCAGCCCCTTTAGTAGCCAAGAGACCCAGTACTTC.

This clonotype has only a few counts. The genes are TRBV6-1 and TRBJ2-7, with D perhaps assigned TRBD1 or TRBD2 (5 bases each). The length of the CDR3 is 16 residues. The V gene lost 8 bases and the J gene lost 0 bases, with 20 bases spanning the gap. Per the germline V gene, CDR1 is MNHNS and CDR2 is SASEGT. CDR3 sequence (DNA): TGTGCCAGCGGCTATTCCGGGACCTTAAGCTCCTACGAGCAGTACTTC. It codes for CASGYSGTLSSYEQYF.

Ten or more counts support this clonotype. The chain uses TRBV7-2 and TRBJ1-1; a possible D gene is TRBD1 (5 bases). Germline CDR1 and CDR2: SGHTA and FQGNSA. The ends were cut back, 2 bases at V and 8 bases at J, with 9 bases in the middle. The CDR3 contains 12 residues. CDR3 DNA: TGTGCCAGCAGCTTAATTGGGGGAGAAGCTTTCTTT. This translates into CASSLIGGEAFF. Full variable domain (outside the CDR3, taken from reference TRBV7-2 and TRBJ1-1): GAGVSQSPSNKVTEKGKDVELRCDPISGHTALYWYRQSLGQGLEFLIYFQGNSAPDKSGLPSDRFSAERTGGSVSTLTIQRTQQEDSAVYLCASSLIGGEAFFGQGTRLTVV.

The chain carries TRBV6-4 and TRBJ1-1, with a weak D call TRBD1 (6 bases). This CDR3 comprises 19 residues. Trimming left V 8 bases short and J 0 bases short, with 28 bases between. CDR1 MRHNA and CDR2 SNTAGT come from the germline V gene. The CDR3: CASSPLGLSGQALNTEAFF. The CDR3, as DNA: TGTGCCAGCTCACCCCTGGGACTATCGGGACAAGCCCTGAACACTGAAGCTTTCTTT.

This clonotype was counted ten times or more. The chain links TRBV4-1 to TRBJ1-5, with 10 bases fitting TRBD1. Germline trimming cut 3 bases from V and 6 bases from J; bases unmatched to any gene: 11. Germline V gene lookup returns CDR1 MGHRA and CDR2 YSYEKL. The CDR3 loop spans 17 amino acids. CDR3 in DNA: TGCGCCAGCAGCCAGAGGACAGGGGGTTTAGGTAGTCAGCCCCAGCATTTT. It codes for CASSQRTGGLGSQPQHF.

The chain has TRBV3-1 and TRBJ1-2, with TRBD1 identical over 10 bases. V gave up 2 bases and J gave up 4 bases; unmatched junction bases: 10. The germline gives CDR1 LGHDT, CDR2 YNNKEL (reference sequence). There are 17 residues in the CDR3. The CDR3 is CASSQSGTGDKTYGYTF. DNA for the CDR3: TGTGCCAGCAGCCAATCCGGGACAGGGGACAAAACCTATGGCTACACCTTC.